This passage covers 11 T cell receptor beta chains from one sample sequenced in a study of CD8 T cells in ankylosing spondylitis. TCRdb called the 5' RACE reads again in MiXCR, with one record for every CDR3 protein. The data contain about 150,000 distinct CDR3 sequences, 40% to 50% of them singletons. The sequenced sample was synovial fluid, either unsorted or a sorted T cell fraction (not recorded which). The receptors come from a male donor with ankylosing spondylitis.

The chain carries TRBV4-2 and TRBJ2-3; 7 nucleotides match TRBD2. V shed 2 bases, J shed 4 bases, and the junction held 12 bases outside the gene matches. The CDR3 sequence is 17 residues long. Looked up from germline, CDR1 is LGHNA and CDR2 is YNFKEQ. CDR3 in DNA: TGTGCCAGCAGCCAATGGATTTGGAGCGGGACGGCAGATACGCAGTATTTT. Its translation: CASSQWIWSGTADTQYF.

The chain is built from TRBV6-1 and TRBJ1-6; possible D gene TRBD1, 5 bases. Germline assignment: CDR1 MNHNS and CDR2 SASEGT. V lost 8 bases, J lost 2 bases, and 10 bases lay in between. The CDR3 length is 14 residues. CDR3 sequence reads: CASGRGAYNSPLHF. The CDR3, as DNA: TGTGCCAGCGGACGGGGGGCCTATAATTCACCCCTCCACTTT.

This clonotype came up once. The chain has TRBV27 and TRBJ2-7; D is perhaps TRBD1 (6 bases). Germline V gene data show CDR1 as MNHEY and CDR2 as SMNVEV (reference sequence). The CDR3 spans 13 residues. Trimming took 6 bases from V and 3 from J, leaving 12 bases between them. The CDR3 DNA follows: TGTGCCAGCAGCCCGGGGACACACTACGAGCAGTACTTC. As protein: CASSPGTHYEQYF.

The gene calls are TRBV5-1 and TRBJ2-2; weak D call: TRBD1 (6 bases). CDR3 length: 16 amino acids. Germline loops: CDR1 SGHRS, CDR2 YFSETQ. Trimming left V 3 bases short and J 3 bases short, with 15 bases between. This chain's CDR3 is CASSWAQGPDTGELFF. Written as DNA, the CDR3 is TGCGCCAGCAGCTGGGCCCAGGGGCCTGACACCGGGGAGCTGTTTTTT.

This clonotype turned up a few times. The chain combines TRBV29-1 with TRBJ1-2, with TRBD1 as a possible D gene (5 bases). Trimming removed 7 bases at V and 7 bases at J, with 19 bases between. Germline V gives CDR1 SQVTM, CDR2 ANQGSEA. The CDR3 sequence is 13 residues long. The CDR3 loop reads CSAPGGGPSGYTF. In DNA, the CDR3 is TGCAGCGCCCCCGGGGGGGGTCCTAGTGGCTACACCTTC.

This clonotype has only one observation. This rearrangement joins TRBV5-6 to TRBJ2-3; 8 nucleotides agree with TRBD2. The CDR3 totals 15 residues. The J segment lost 0 bases and the V segment lost 4 bases, leaving 4 bases of the junction unmatched. CDR1 and CDR2 (germline): SGHDT, YYEEEE. CDR3 bases: TGTGCCAGCAGCCTACTAGCGGATAGCACAGATACGCAGTATTTT. It translates to CASSLLADSTDTQYF.

This clonotype was detected ten times or more. CDR3 nucleotide sequence: TGTGCCAGCAGTTTCGCTCCTGTCTCCTACAATGAGCAGTTCTTC. Its translation: CASSFAPVSYNEQFF. V gene TRBV28 combines with J gene TRBJ2-1; D is ambiguous. The V end lost 3 bases, the J end lost 0 bases, and 9 bases lay between the germline ends. This CDR3 comprises 15 residues. CDR1 and CDR2 (germline): MDHEN, SYDVKM.

The sample holds many counts of this clonotype. V usage is TRBV7-9 and J usage is TRBJ2-7; TRBD2 matches 7 bases. CDR1 is SEHNR and CDR2 is FQNEAQ in the germline V gene (reference sequence). V was pared by 1 base and J by 7 bases, with 4 bases of the junction left unmatched. CDR3 length: 13 amino acids. The CDR3 DNA follows: TGTGCCAGCAGCTTAGGACTAGCTCAGGAGCAGTACTTC. Amino acid sequence: CASSLGLAQEQYF.

V and J are TRBV7-9 and TRBJ2-5; the D is unclear. Trimming cost V 5 bases and J 0 bases, with 19 bases left between them. This CDR3 spans 17 amino acids. Germline values: CDR1 SEHNR, CDR2 FQNEAQ (reference sequence). CDR3 nucleotides: TGTGCCAGCAGCCCCCATTACAGCTTCGGGTACCAAGAGACCCAGTACTTC. As protein: CASSPHYSFGYQETQYF.

V is TRBV24-1 and J is TRBJ2-2; D might be TRBD2 (6 bases). Germline V gene sequence: CDR1 KGHDR, CDR2 SFDVKD. V was trimmed by 0 bases and J by 6 bases, leaving 10 bases between them. The CDR3 spans 15 residues. For the CDR3, the DNA is TGTGCCACCAGTGATTTGGGGCGGGAATCCGGGGAGCTGTTTTTT. It yields the protein CATSDLGRESGELFF.

This clonotype was seen at least ten times. The gene calls are TRBV12-3 or TRBV12-4 and TRBJ2-7, with D possibly being TRBD1 (5 bases). The CDR3 has 15 residues. The V and J ends lost 6 bases and 2 bases respectively, with 17 bases between them. CDR3 DNA: TGTGCCAGCAGCCCTCAGGGATTCGGACCCTACGAGCAGTACTTC. This gives the protein CASSPQGFGPYEQYF.